This T cell receptor (beta chain) was identified during a study of beta chain features in type 1 diabetes. Study-level information: Age and gender were similar between patients and healthy donors, as were cell yields. Study results and caveats: TCRB CDR3s from Type 1 diabetes patients were moderately but significantly shorter in all four CD4+ subsets. cDNA sequencing could over-represent cells with high TCR expression. Sampled from patients, naive, central memory and Treg TCRB repertoires appeared more similar than those sampled from healthy donors.

Notes on this clone: Its specificity is unknown.

Every isolated RNA sample was fully reverse transcribed, so sequencing captured expressed TCRB transcripts. Sequencing was performed with immunoSEQ multiplex PCR; in TCRdb, only in-frame clones are kept and a portion is missing. The sample includes hundreds of thousands of clones, around 15% of them seen just once. Sorted CD4+ subsets: naive, central memory, regulatory, stem cell-like memory (CD45RO/CCR7/CD25/CD127/CD95/CD27 panel). Sequencing was done on a sample of naive CD4+ T cells from blood. The receptor was derived from a man aged 18 to 30 with type 1 diabetes.

CDR3 loop: CASSLAVAGGETQYF. In DNA, the CDR3 is TGTGCCAGCAGCTTAGCAGTAGCGGGGGGAGAGACCCAGTACTTC. The genes are TRBV7-6 and TRBJ2-5; 10 bases are shared with TRBD2. The CDR3 totals 15 residues. Germline CDR1 is SGHVS and CDR2 is FNYEAQ. Losses at the gene ends were 0 bases for V and 4 bases for J; bases not matched to a gene: 2.